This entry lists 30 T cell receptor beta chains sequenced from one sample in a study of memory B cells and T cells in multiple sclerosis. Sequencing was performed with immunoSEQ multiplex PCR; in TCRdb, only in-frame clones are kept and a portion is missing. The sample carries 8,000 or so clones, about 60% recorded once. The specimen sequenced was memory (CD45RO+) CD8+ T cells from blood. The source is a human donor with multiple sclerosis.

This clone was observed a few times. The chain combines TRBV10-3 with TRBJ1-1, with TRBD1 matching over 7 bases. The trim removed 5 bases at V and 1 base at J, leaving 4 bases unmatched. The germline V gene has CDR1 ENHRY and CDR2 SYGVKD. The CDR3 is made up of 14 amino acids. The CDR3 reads CAISSTGANTEAFF. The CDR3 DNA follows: TGTGCCATCAGTTCCACAGGGGCGAACACTGAAGCTTTCTTT.

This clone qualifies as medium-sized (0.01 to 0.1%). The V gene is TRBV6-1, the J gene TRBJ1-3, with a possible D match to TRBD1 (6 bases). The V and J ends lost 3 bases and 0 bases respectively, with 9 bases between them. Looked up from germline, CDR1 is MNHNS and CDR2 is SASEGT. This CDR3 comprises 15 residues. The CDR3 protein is CASSDLTGSGNTIYF. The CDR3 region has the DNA TGTGCCAGCAGTGATTTGACAGGCTCTGGAAACACCATATATTTT.

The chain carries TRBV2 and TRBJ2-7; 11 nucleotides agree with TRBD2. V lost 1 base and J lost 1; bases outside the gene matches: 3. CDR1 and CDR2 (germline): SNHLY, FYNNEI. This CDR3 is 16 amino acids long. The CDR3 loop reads CASSEGLAGISYEQYF. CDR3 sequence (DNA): TGTGCCAGCAGTGAAGGACTAGCGGGAATTTCCTACGAGCAGTACTTC.

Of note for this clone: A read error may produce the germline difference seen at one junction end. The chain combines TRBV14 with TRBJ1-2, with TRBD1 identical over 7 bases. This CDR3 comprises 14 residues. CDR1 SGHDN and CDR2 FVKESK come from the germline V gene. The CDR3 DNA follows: TGTGCCAGCAGCCAAATTACAGGGGTCTATGGCTACCCCTTC. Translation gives CASSQITGVYGYPF. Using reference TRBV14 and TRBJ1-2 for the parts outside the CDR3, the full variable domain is EAGVTQFPSHSVIEKGQTVTLRCDPISGHDNLYWYRRVMGKEIKFLLHFVKESKQDESGMPNNRFLAERTGGTYSTLKVQPAELEDSGVYFCASSQITGVYGYPFGSGTRLTVV.

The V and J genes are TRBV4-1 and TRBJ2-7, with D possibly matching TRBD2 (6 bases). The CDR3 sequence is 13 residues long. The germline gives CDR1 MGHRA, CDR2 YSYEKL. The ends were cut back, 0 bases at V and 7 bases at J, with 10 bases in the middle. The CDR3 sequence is CASSQEGGREQYF. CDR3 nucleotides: TGCGCCAGCAGCCAAGAAGGAGGGCGGGAGCAGTACTTC.

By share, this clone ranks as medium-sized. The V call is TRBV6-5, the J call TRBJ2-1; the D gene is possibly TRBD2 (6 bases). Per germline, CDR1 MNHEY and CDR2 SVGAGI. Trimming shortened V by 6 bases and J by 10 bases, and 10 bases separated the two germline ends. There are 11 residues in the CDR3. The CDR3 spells CASRYGLEQFF. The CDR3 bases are TGTGCCAGCAGGTACGGACTAGAGCAGTTCTTC.

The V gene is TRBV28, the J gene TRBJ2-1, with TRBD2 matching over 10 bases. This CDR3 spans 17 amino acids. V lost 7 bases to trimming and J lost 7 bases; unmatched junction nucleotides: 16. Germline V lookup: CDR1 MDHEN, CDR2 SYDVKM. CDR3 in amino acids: CASTGTSDLKTLNEQFF. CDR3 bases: TGTGCCAGCACAGGGACTAGCGATCTTAAAACTTTGAATGAGCAGTTCTTC.

The CDR3 DNA reads TGTGCCAGCAGCTTTTTAGCGGGGGCCCCAGCCAAAAACATTCAGTACTTC. Its protein is CASSFLAGAPAKNIQYF. J is TRBJ2-4 and V is TRBV7-9; 9 bases agree with TRBD2. Germline V gene lookup returns CDR1 SEHNR and CDR2 FQNEAQ (reference sequence). J was trimmed by 0 bases and V by 3 bases; bases with no gene match: 6. The CDR3 extends over 17 amino acids.

The CDR3 nucleotides are TGCAGCGTTGCCCAGGGGCCGTACTCCACAGATACGCAGTATTTT. It encodes CSVAQGPYSTDTQYF. J is TRBJ2-3 and V is TRBV29-1; a possible D gene is TRBD1 (6 bases). This CDR3 has 15 amino acids. CDR1 SQVTM and CDR2 ANQGSEA come from the germline V gene. V lost 4 bases and J 2 bases, leaving 16 bases between the germline ends.

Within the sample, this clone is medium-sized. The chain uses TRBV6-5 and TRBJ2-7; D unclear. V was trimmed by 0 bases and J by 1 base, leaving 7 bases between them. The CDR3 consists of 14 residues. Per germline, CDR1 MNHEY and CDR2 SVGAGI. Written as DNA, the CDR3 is TGTGCCAGCAGTTACTCCGCAGGTTCCTACGAGCAGTACTTC. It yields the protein CASSYSAGSYEQYF.

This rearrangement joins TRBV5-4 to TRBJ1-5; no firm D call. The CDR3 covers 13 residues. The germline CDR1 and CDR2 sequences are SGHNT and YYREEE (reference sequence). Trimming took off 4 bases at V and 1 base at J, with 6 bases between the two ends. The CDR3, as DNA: TGTGCCAGCAGCCTAGACAGCAATCAGCCCCAGCATTTT. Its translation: CASSLDSNQPQHF.

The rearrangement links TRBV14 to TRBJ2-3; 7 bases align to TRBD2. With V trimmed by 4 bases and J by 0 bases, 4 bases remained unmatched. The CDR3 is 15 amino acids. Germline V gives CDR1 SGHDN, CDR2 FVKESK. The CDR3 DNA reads TGTGCCAGCAGCCGCGGGAGAACAAGCACAGATACGCAGTATTTT. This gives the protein CASSRGRTSTDTQYF.

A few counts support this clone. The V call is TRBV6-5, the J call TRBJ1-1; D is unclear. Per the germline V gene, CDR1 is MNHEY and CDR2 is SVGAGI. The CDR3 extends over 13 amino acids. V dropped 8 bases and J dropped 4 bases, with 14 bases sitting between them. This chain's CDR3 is CASERKEATEAFF. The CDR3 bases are TGTGCCAGCGAGAGGAAGGAGGCCACTGAAGCTTTCTTT.

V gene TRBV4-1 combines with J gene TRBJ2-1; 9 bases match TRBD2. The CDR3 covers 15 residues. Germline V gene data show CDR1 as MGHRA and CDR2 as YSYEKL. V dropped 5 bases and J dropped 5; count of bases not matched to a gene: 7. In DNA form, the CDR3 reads TGCGCCAGCAGCTTAATAGCGGGAGTCCACAATGAGCAGTTCTTC. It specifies CASSLIAGVHNEQFF.

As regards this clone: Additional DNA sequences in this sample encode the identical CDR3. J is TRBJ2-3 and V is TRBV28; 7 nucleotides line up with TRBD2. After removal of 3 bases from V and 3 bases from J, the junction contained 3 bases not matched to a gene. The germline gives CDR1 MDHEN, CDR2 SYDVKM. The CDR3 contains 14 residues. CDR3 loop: CASSFVAGTDTQYF. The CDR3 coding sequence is TGTGCCAGCAGTTTTGTAGCGGGTACAGATACGCAGTATTTT.

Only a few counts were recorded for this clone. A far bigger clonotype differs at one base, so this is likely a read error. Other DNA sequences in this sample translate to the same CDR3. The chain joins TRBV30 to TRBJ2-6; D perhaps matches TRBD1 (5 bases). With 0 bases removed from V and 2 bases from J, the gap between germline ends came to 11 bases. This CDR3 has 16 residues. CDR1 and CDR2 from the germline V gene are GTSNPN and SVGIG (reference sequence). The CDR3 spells CAWSVPAGTGANVLTF. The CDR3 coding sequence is TGTGCCTGGAGTGTACCGGCAGGGACTGGGGCCAACGTCCTGACTTTC.

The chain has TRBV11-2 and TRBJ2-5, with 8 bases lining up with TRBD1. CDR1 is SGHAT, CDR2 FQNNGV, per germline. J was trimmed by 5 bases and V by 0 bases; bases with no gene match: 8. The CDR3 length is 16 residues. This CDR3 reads CASSLEGQGAWETQYF. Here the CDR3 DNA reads TGTGCCAGCAGCTTAGAGGGTCAGGGGGCATGGGAGACCCAGTACTTC.

In nucleotides, the CDR3 is TGTGCCAGCAGCCCGAAACAGCGGGGCGGCACAGATACGCAGTATTTT. Encoded protein: CASSPKQRGGTDTQYF. The chain carries TRBV27 and TRBJ2-3, with TRBD2 identical over 7 bases. CDR1 is MNHEY, CDR2 SMNVEV, per germline (reference sequence). The CDR3 loop spans 16 amino acids. J lost 1 base, V lost 6 bases, and 10 bases had no gene match.

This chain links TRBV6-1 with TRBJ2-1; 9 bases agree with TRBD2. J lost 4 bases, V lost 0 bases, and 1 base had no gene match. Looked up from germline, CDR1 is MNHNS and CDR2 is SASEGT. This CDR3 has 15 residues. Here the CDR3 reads CASSEAAGGYNEQFF. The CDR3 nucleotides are TGTGCCAGCAGTGAAGCGGCGGGGGGGTACAATGAGCAGTTCTTC.

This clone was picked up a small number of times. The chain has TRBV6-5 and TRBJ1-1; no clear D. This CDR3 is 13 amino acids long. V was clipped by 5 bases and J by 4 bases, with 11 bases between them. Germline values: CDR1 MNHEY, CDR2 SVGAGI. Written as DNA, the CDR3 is TGTGCCAGCAGTGAAGACCCAGGCACTGAAGCTTTCTTT. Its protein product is CASSEDPGTEAFF.

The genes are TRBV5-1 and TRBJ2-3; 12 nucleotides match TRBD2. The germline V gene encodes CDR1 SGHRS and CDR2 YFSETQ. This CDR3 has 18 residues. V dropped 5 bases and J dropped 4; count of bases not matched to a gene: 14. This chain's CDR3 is CASRPSGRAESIPDTQYF. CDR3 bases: TGCGCCAGCAGACCTAGCGGGAGGGCCGAATCAATCCCAGATACGCAGTATTTT.

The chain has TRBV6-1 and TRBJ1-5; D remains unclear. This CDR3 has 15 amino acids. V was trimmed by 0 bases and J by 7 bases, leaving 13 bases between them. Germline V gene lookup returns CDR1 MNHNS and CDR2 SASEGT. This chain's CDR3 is CASSEALEGSQPQHF. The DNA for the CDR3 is TGTGCCAGCAGTGAAGCGCTGGAGGGTAGCCAGCCCCAGCATTTT.

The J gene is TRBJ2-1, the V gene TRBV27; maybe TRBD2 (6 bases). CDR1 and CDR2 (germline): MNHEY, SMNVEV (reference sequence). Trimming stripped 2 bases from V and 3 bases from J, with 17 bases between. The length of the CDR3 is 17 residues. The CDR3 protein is CASSLLSTGGGYNEQFF. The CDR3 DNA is TGTGCCAGCAGTTTACTATCTACCGGGGGAGGCTACAATGAGCAGTTCTTC.

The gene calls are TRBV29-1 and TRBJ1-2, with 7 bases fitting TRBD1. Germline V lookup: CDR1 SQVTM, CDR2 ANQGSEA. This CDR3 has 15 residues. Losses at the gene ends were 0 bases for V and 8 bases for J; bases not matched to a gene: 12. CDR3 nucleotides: TGCAGCGTTGAAGACTGGAGACAGGGACTTGGGGGCTACACCTTC. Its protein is CSVEDWRQGLGGYTF.

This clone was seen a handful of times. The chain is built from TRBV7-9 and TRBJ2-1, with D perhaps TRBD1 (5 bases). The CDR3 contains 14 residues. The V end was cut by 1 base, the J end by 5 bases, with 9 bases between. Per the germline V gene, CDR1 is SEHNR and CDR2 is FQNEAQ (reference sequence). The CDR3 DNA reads TGTGCCAGCAGCTTAGAGGGGCTAAACAATGAGCAGTTCTTC. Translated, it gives CASSLEGLNNEQFF.

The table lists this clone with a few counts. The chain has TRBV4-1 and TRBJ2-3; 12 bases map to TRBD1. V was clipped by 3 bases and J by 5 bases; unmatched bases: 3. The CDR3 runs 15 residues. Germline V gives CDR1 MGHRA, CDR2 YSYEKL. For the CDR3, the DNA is TGCGCCAGCAGCCAGCGGGACAGGGGGCAAGATACGCAGTATTTT. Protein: CASSQRDRGQDTQYF.

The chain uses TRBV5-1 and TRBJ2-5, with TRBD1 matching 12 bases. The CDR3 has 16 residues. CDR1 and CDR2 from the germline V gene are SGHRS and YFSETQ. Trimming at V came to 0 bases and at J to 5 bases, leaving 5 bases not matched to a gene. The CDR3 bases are TGCGCCAGCAGCTTGGCCGGGACAGGGGGCGGTGAGACCCAGTACTTC. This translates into CASSLAGTGGGETQYF. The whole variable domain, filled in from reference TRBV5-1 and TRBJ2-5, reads KAGVTQTPRYLIKTRGQQVTLSCSPISGHRSVSWYQQTPGQGLQFLFEYFSETQRNKGNFPGRFSGRQFSNSRSEMNVSTLELGDSALYLCASSLAGTGGGETQYFGPGTRLLVL.

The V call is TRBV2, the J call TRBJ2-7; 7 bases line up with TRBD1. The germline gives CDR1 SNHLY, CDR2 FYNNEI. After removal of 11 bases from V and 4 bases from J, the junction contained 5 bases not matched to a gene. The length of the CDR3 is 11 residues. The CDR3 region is CARRQGYEQYF. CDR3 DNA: TGTGCCCGAAGACAGGGTTACGAGCAGTACTTC.

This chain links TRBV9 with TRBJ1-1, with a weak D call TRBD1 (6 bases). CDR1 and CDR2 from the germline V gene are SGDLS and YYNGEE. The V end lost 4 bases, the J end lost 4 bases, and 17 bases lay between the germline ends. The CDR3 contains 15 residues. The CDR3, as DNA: TGTGCCAGCAGCACCACACAGGGAAGAGGCACTGAAGCTTTCTTT. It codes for CASSTTQGRGTEAFF.

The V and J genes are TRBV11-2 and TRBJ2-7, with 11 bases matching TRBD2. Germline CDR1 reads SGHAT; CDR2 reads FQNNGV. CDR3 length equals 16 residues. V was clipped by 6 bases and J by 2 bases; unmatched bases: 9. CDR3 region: CASREIGTSGTYEQYF. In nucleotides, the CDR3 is TGTGCCAGCAGAGAGATAGGGACTAGCGGTACCTACGAGCAGTACTTC.